Below are 24 T cell receptor beta chains sequenced from a single sample in a study of blood T cell repertoires in COVID-19. Repertoires were generated with immunoSEQ multiplex PCR, while TCRdb's copy carries only in-frame clones and drops some. The repertoire has more than 95,000 clones, about 86% of them found once; the top ten carry around 5.6%. Source material: peripheral blood. The receptor set was obtained from a man at least 80 years old with active or convalescent COVID-19.

The chain is built from TRBV29-1 and TRBJ1-2; 7 bases line up with TRBD1. V shed 6 bases, J shed 3 bases, and the junction held 4 bases outside the gene matches. Germline CDR1 reads SQVTM; CDR2 reads ANQGSEA. The CDR3 runs to 12 residues. The CDR3, as DNA: TGCAGCGTCGACAGGGCAGACTATGGCTACACCTTC. This codes for CSVDRADYGYTF.

The chain recombines TRBV5-1 with TRBJ2-7; 9 nucleotides agree with TRBD2. Germline loops: CDR1 SGHRS, CDR2 YFSETQ. J lost 2 bases, V lost 0 bases, and 9 bases had no gene match. This CDR3 spans 17 amino acids. The CDR3 loop reads CASSLGGGGAGAYEQYF. CDR3 bases: TGCGCCAGCAGCTTGGGAGGCGGGGGGGCCGGAGCCTACGAGCAGTACTTC.

The chain joins TRBV29-1 to TRBJ2-3; 9 positions match TRBD2. Germline trimming cut 0 bases from V and 3 bases from J; bases unmatched to any gene: 7. This CDR3 is 16 amino acids long. Germline V lookup: CDR1 SQVTM, CDR2 ANQGSEA. The CDR3 protein is CSVEDLGLAGTDTQYF. In DNA form, the CDR3 reads TGCAGCGTTGAAGATCTTGGGCTAGCGGGGACAGATACGCAGTATTTT.

Comment on this clone: Other DNA sequences in the same sample also yield this CDR3. The V and J genes are TRBV3-1 (or the pseudogene TRBV3-2) and TRBJ1-5; no definite D call. CDR3 size: 13 residues. Germline CDR1 LGHDT, CDR2 YNNKEL (reference sequence). V dropped 1 base and J dropped 6 bases, with 7 bases sitting between them. CDR3 sequence reads: CASSQALGQPQHF. As DNA, the CDR3 is TGTGCCAGCAGCCAAGCTCTAGGTCAGCCCCAGCATTTT.

The J gene is TRBJ2-7, the V gene TRBV18; D may be TRBD1 (5 bases). The V end was cut by 3 bases, the J end by 4 bases, with 10 bases between. The CDR3 runs to 13 residues. Germline V gene sequence: CDR1 KGHSH, CDR2 LQKENI. The CDR3 DNA is TGTGCCAGCTCACCGGCAGGGCCATACGAGCAGTACTTC. It translates to CASSPAGPYEQYF. Looking up the rest from reference TRBV18 and TRBJ2-7 gives the full variable domain: NAGVMQNPRHLVRRRGQEARLRCSPMKGHSHVYWYRQLPEEGLKFMVYLQKENIIDESGMPKERFSAEFPKEGPSILRIQQVVRGDSAAYFCASSPAGPYEQYFGPGTRLTVT.

The chain joins TRBV7-3 to TRBJ2-3; 12 bases line up with TRBD2. This CDR3 is 15 amino acids long. V trimming: 6 bases; J trimming: 4 bases; junction bases outside the gene matches: 5. Germline loops: CDR1 SGHTA, CDR2 FQGTGA. Here the CDR3 reads CASSLLAGGSDTQYF. The CDR3 DNA reads TGTGCCAGCAGTTTACTAGCGGGGGGTTCAGATACGCAGTATTTT.

This clone was seen just once. This chain links TRBV9 with TRBJ2-3, with a possible D match to TRBD2 (7 bases). V was cut by 1 base and J by 4 bases, with 16 bases left in between. CDR1 SGDLS and CDR2 YYNGEE come from the germline V gene. The CDR3 sequence is 16 residues long. CDR3 sequence reads: CASSVTSGEGADTQYF. CDR3 DNA: TGTGCCAGCAGCGTAACTTCAGGGGAGGGGGCAGATACGCAGTATTTT.

This clone came up once. The chain carries TRBV7-9 and TRBJ1-6; TRBD1 aligns across 8 bases. Trimming took 5 bases from V and 9 from J; bases not matched to a gene: 9. This CDR3 spans 15 amino acids. CDR1 is SEHNR and CDR2 is FQNEAQ in the germline V gene (reference sequence). This CDR3 reads CASSPSDRGGSPLHF. The DNA for the CDR3 is TGTGCCAGCAGCCCGAGTGACAGGGGCGGTTCACCCCTCCACTTT.

This chain connects TRBV28 to TRBJ1-1; 8 bases fit TRBD1. J was trimmed by 1 base and V by 6 bases; bases with no gene match: 7. Germline-derived CDR1 and CDR2 are MDHEN and SYDVKM. The length of the CDR3 is 15 residues. Here the CDR3 DNA reads TGTGCCAGCAGACAGGGGGGCAGTTCGAACACTGAAGCTTTCTTT. This encodes CASRQGGSSNTEAFF.

V usage is TRBV10-3 and J usage is TRBJ2-1; no firm D call. Trimming took off 0 bases at V and 3 bases at J, with 9 bases between the two ends. CDR1 ENHRY and CDR2 SYGVKD come from the germline V gene. The CDR3 runs 15 residues. The CDR3 spells CAISESAGFYNEQFF. As DNA, the CDR3 is TGTGCCATCAGTGAGTCTGCCGGTTTCTACAATGAGCAGTTCTTC.

The gene calls are TRBV2 and TRBJ1-5; D is uncertain. CDR3 length: 14 amino acids. Looked up from germline, CDR1 is SNHLY and CDR2 is FYNNEI. V was clipped by 2 bases and J by 3 bases, with 8 bases between them. As DNA, the CDR3 is TGTGCCAGCAGTGAACGAGGAGTCAATCAGCCCCAGCATTTT. Its protein is CASSERGVNQPQHF.

The chain has TRBV4-3 and TRBJ2-7, with D possibly matching TRBD1 (5 bases). Trimming pared 2 bases from V and 4 bases from J, leaving 12 bases between. CDR1 is LGHNA and CDR2 is YSLEER in the germline V gene. The CDR3 totals 14 residues. The CDR3 coding sequence is TGCGCCAGCAGCCAACAAGACAGAGTTTACGAGCAGTACTTC. It translates to CASSQQDRVYEQYF.

The chain has TRBV7-2 and TRBJ1-5; the D is unclear. The CDR3 is made up of 16 amino acids. Trimming stripped 1 base from V and 1 base from J, with 11 bases between. Germline lookup yields CDR1 SGHTA and CDR2 FQGNSA. This CDR3 is CASSLGAGGSNQPQHF. In nucleotides, the CDR3 is TGTGCCAGCAGCTTAGGGGCGGGTGGGAGCAATCAGCCCCAGCATTTT.

V usage is TRBV6-2 or TRBV6-3 and J usage is TRBJ2-1, with 7 bases lining up with TRBD1. The ends lost 5 bases at V and 8 bases at J; junction bases unmatched: 3. Germline values: CDR1 MNHEY, CDR2 SVGEGT. The CDR3 covers 12 residues. CDR3 sequence (DNA): TGTGCCAGCAGTGGACAGGCTCATGAGCAGTTCTTC. It is translated as CASSGQAHEQFF.

CDR3 sequence (DNA): TGTGCCAGCAGCTTAAAGCAGGGCCCCTCCTACAATGAGCAGTTCTTC. This translates into CASSLKQGPSYNEQFF. The rearrangement links TRBV11-2 to TRBJ2-1, with a possible D match to TRBD1 (5 bases). The V gene lost 2 bases and the J gene lost 0 bases, with 11 bases spanning the gap. CDR1 SGHAT and CDR2 FQNNGV come from the germline V gene. This CDR3 region has 16 residues. Based on the CDR3 plus reference TRBV11-2 and TRBJ2-1, the full variable domain is EAGVAQSPRYKIIEKRQSVAFWCNPISGHATLYWYQQILGQGPKLLIQFQNNGVVDDSQLPKDRFSAERLKGVDSTLKIQPAKLEDSAVYLCASSLKQGPSYNEQFFGPGTRLTVL.

The V gene is TRBV29-1, the J gene TRBJ2-3; D perhaps matches TRBD2 (5 bases). The V and J ends lost 2 bases and 1 base respectively, with 7 bases between them. Germline V gives CDR1 SQVTM, CDR2 ANQGSEA. This CDR3 is 13 amino acids long. CDR3 sequence reads: CSVEPGGTDTQYF. The DNA for the CDR3 is TGCAGCGTTGAACCCGGGGGCACAGATACGCAGTATTTT.

V usage is TRBV28 and J usage is TRBJ2-7, with 7 bases identical to TRBD1. The CDR3 is made up of 13 amino acids. V lost 6 bases, J lost 7 bases, and 9 bases stayed unmatched. Germline V gives CDR1 MDHEN, CDR2 SYDVKM. CDR3 sequence (DNA): TGTGCCAGCAGACAGGGGCCCTACGTGGAGCAGTACTTC. It codes for CASRQGPYVEQYF.

The chain joins TRBV18 to TRBJ1-4; 9 bases fit TRBD1. CDR3 length: 16 amino acids. V shed 3 bases, J shed 7 bases, and the junction held 9 bases outside the gene matches. CDR1 and CDR2 from the germline V gene are KGHSH and LQKENI. The CDR3 spells CASSPGQGPFREKLFF. The CDR3 DNA reads TGTGCCAGCTCACCGGGACAGGGACCGTTCCGTGAAAAACTGTTTTTT.

The chain joins TRBV7-2 to TRBJ2-1; D not certain. The V end lost 2 bases, the J end lost 10 bases, and 9 bases lay between the germline ends. CDR3 size: 12 residues. Germline V gives CDR1 SGHTA, CDR2 FQGNSA. The CDR3 is CASSLNSGEQFF. CDR3 nucleotides: TGTGCCAGCAGCTTAAACTCAGGCGAGCAGTTCTTC.

The chain links TRBV6-2 or TRBV6-3 to TRBJ1-2, with 9 positions matching TRBD1. Germline V gene sequence: CDR1 MNHEY, CDR2 SVGEGT. The CDR3 covers 15 residues. J gave up 4 bases and V 4 bases, and 7 bases lay outside the gene matches. The CDR3 bases are TGTGCCAGCAGTTTGGGACAGGGTGATGTCTATGGCTACACCTTC. This encodes CASSLGQGDVYGYTF.

The chain combines TRBV29-1 with TRBJ2-7; 7 bases line up with TRBD2. The CDR3 runs to 12 residues. Germline V gives CDR1 SQVTM, CDR2 ANQGSEA. Germline trimming cut 4 bases from V and 2 bases from J; bases unmatched to any gene: 2. The CDR3 spells CSVVGGAYEQYF. DNA of the CDR3: TGCAGCGTTGTGGGGGGGGCCTACGAGCAGTACTTC.

This rearrangement joins TRBV5-6 to TRBJ2-2, with unresolved D. The CDR3 consists of 15 residues. The germline V gene encodes CDR1 SGHDT and CDR2 YYEEEE. The V end lost 0 bases, the J end lost 4 bases, and 10 bases lay between the germline ends. The CDR3 protein is CASSLGAYATGELFF. The CDR3 nucleotides are TGTGCCAGCAGCTTGGGTGCCTATGCCACCGGGGAGCTGTTTTTT.

This clone has a handful of counts. This chain joins TRBV2 and TRBJ1-1; 7 bases are shared with TRBD1. V lost 10 bases, J lost 8 bases, and 13 bases stayed unmatched. CDR1 and CDR2 from the germline V gene are SNHLY and FYNNEI. The CDR3 is 13 amino acids. The DNA of the CDR3 is TGTGCCATCTCTCAACAGGGGTTTTCGGAAGCTTTCTTT. Its translation: CAISQQGFSEAFF.

In this sample, this clone turned up once. The V and J genes are TRBV4-3 and TRBJ1-1; unclear D gene. This CDR3 has 14 residues. V was shortened by 4 bases and J by 1 base, with 10 bases between the two germline ends. Germline assignment: CDR1 LGHNA and CDR2 YSLEER. CDR3 coding DNA: TGCGCCAGCAGCCTCCGGTATGGGAACACTGAAGCTTTCTTT. It is translated as CASSLRYGNTEAFF.